This TCR beta chain is from a study of CD8 T cells in ankylosing spondylitis (dated by TCRdb to the late 2010s). Concerning the study at large: The study set out to find disease-linked TCR variants by profiling T cell receptor beta repertoires in ankylosing spondylitis patients and healthy donors. The full study cohort was made up of approximately 24 ankylosing spondylitis patients and roughly 100 healthy donors. Samples of peripheral blood were taken, and for ankylosing spondylitis patients, synovial fluid was collected as well.

On this clonotype itself: The clone's antigen remains unknown. Within one base of it there is no much larger clone, and no base qualities were kept.

The instrument was an Illumina HiSeq 2500. Quantitative 5'-RACE with molecular barcodes was used to prepare TCR beta libraries. The authors' pipeline ran thus. To identify disease-linked TCR variants, a new computational method was used, one built on a probabilistic model of VDJ rearrangement. In TCRdb, the public reads were trimmed at Q25 with fastp and aligned with MiXCR, with productive beta chains retained. Identical CDR3 proteins give one entry, which carries the most common genes and DNA. TCRdb's processing, not the authors', yielded these V and J calls. Counted in this sample were around 540,000 distinct CDR3 sequences; roughly 13% of them appeared once. The top ten clonotypes cover around 7% of the sample. Including the terminal cysteine and phenylalanine, the CDR3 comprises 13 residues. CDR3 DNA is the only sequence kept; it has 39 bases, read in frame from the first base. The junction carries 12 bases between V and J, which are trimmed by 6 bases and 2 bases respectively. From a lookup of the germline V gene (reference sequence), CDR1 and CDR2 are DFQATT and SNEGSKA.

Results the study describes overall, beyond this receptor: Significant enrichment of the disease-linked clones was reported in matched synovial fluid samples from ankylosing spondylitis patients. A TCR beta motif of about 8 highly homologous amino acid variants appeared characteristic of blood from ankylosing spondylitis patients. A CD8+ phenotype was shown by the disease-linked clones, which were found at relatively low frequencies in peripheral blood. Some motif variants had previously been reported in the synovial fluid and blood of reactive arthritis patients, which suggests shared mechanisms of disease initiation.

The sample consisted of blood, either unsorted or a sorted T cell fraction (not recorded which). This clonotype was obtained from a male donor with ankylosing spondylitis. The V gene is TRBV20-1 and the J gene is TRBJ2-3, and TRBD2 may be the D gene, going by 6 matching bases. The DNA is as follows: TGCAGTGCCCCGGGACTGCCCACAGATACGCAGTATTTT. Translated, this is CSAPGLPTDTQYF.